These 5 T cell receptor beta chains were sequenced from one sample in a study of shared T cell receptors in the human thymus. Assay used: immunoSEQ multiplex PCR; TCRdb lists only in-frame clones, some missing. In the table there are 600,000 or so clones, about 90% of which are singletons. These data were also filed under a second study, of human thymus T cells.

Input material: thymocytes. The receptors here all came from a boy less than two years old with a congenital heart defect.

The chain couples TRBV10-3 to TRBJ1-1; TRBD1 aligns across 7 bases. Germline CDR1 is ENHRY and CDR2 is SYGVKD. This CDR3 region has 14 residues. V was pared by 5 bases and J by 3 bases, with 6 bases of the junction left unmatched. The CDR3 DNA reads TGTGCCATCAGTAGACAGGGCCCGGACACTGAAGCTTTCTTT. This gives the protein CAISRQGPDTEAFF.

This sequence joins TRBV30 and TRBJ1-5; 8 positions agree with TRBD1. The CDR3 is 17 residues long. Germline V gene lookup returns CDR1 GTSNPN and CDR2 SVGIG (reference sequence). Trimming at V came to 0 bases and at J to 7 bases, leaving 14 bases not matched to a gene. DNA of the CDR3: TGTGCCTGGAGTGTCCAATCGGGACAGGTAGACGGACAGCCCCAGCATTTT. As protein: CAWSVQSGQVDGQPQHF.

This chain uses TRBV4-2 with TRBJ1-1; D is possibly TRBD1 (6 bases). The V and J ends lost 1 base and 10 bases respectively, with 19 bases between them. This CDR3 comprises 15 residues. The V gene's germline CDR1 is LGHNA and CDR2 YNFKEQ. CDR3 in amino acids: CASSQGRYPGHGAFF. CDR3 coding DNA: TGTGCCAGCAGCCAAGGTAGGTACCCGGGACACGGAGCTTTCTTT.

Concerning this clone: No conserved phenylalanine or tryptophan ends this CDR3, so it is likely a read error. The V and J genes are TRBV6-1 and TRBJ1-1, with a tentative D call TRBD1 (5 bases). Germline V CDR1 and CDR2: MNHNS, SASEGT. This CDR3 is 13 amino acids long. V lost 1 base and J 6 bases, leaving 9 bases between the germline ends. The CDR3 spells CASSEGTNSEAFL. In DNA form, the CDR3 reads TGTGCCAGCAGTGAAGGGACAAACTCTGAAGCTTTCCTT.

V and J are TRBV10-3 and TRBJ1-2; D is ambiguous. The V end lost 5 bases, the J end lost 0 bases, and 7 bases lay between the germline ends. CDR3 length equals 13 residues. The germline V gene encodes CDR1 ENHRY and CDR2 SYGVKD. CDR3: CAISPWPNYGYTF. CDR3 in DNA: TGTGCCATCAGTCCTTGGCCTAACTATGGCTACACCTTC.